This TCR beta chain appears in the sequencing data of a study of cytomegalovirus exposure and HLA in healthy donors. Amplification used 60 Vbeta primers and 13 Jbeta primers. Sequencing was performed with immunoSEQ multiplex PCR; in TCRdb, only in-frame clones are kept and a portion is missing. Altogether 150,000 to 200,000 clones are present, roughly 79% being singletons, with the ten largest covering about 1.9%. On this clone itself: Its antigen is still unknown.

Per germline, CDR1 SGHTS and CDR2 YDEGEE. The CDR3 is made up of 18 amino acids. V shed 6 bases and J 4 bases; nucleotides not matched to a gene: 11. Study results and caveats: In terms of immune exposure information, only CMV serostatus was available. A highly shared variant cluster was judged a likely technical artifact. Later analysis placed DRB1 highest and HLA-C lowest in TCR association rates, which differed by HLA locus.

The clonotype was recovered from a young woman in good health and CMV-seropositive. What was sequenced was PBMCs. V and J are TRBV5-8 and TRBJ2-6, with 12 bases aligning to TRBD1. CDR3 loop: CASNPLGQGATGANVLTF. DNA of the CDR3: TGTGCCAGCAACCCCCTGGGACAGGGGGCGACCGGGGCCAACGTCCTGACTTTC.